This is a list of T cell receptor beta chains from one sample in a study of beta chain features in type 1 diabetes. Produced via immunoSEQ multiplex PCR; TCRdb's table is partial and in-frame only. Of around 350,000 clones detected, about 12% appear once; the ten largest clones hold under 0.02%. Sequenced: naive CD4+ T cells from blood. Every receptor here comes from a man in his late teens or twenties in good health. Each CDR3 is given with its conserved first and last residue. The D gene is left open where the match is weak. Some rows mark clone size as missing; the rest say once, few, many or name a class of expanded clone.

J gene	D gene	clone size	V gene	CDR3 protein	CDR3 DNA
TRBJ2-7	TRBD1	.	TRBV5-4	CASSSGQHSYEQYF	TGTGCCAGCAGCTCGGGACAGCACTCCTACGAGCAGTACTTC
TRBJ2-2	TRBD1	few	TRBV29-1	CSGRTGLIDGELFF	TGCAGCGGAAGGACAGGGCTTATTGACGGGGAGCTGTTTTTT
TRBJ2-5	TRBD2	.	TRBV4-2	CASSQGTSGRALSRETQYF	TGTGCCAGCAGCCAAGGGACTAGCGGGAGGGCCTTATCTAGAGAGACCCAGTACTTC
TRBJ1-1	.	few	TRBV30	CAWSTSGNTEAFF	TGTGCCTGGAGTACCTCGGGAAACACTGAAGCTTTCTTT
TRBJ2-3	.	.	TRBV18	CASSPPGRSTGTQYF	TGTGCCAGCTCACCACCGGGTAGATCCACAGGGACGCAGTATTTT
TRBJ1-4	.	few	TRBV4-2	CASSQEGDTRGLNEKLFF	TGTGCCAGCAGCCAAGAAGGAGATACTCGGGGGTTGAATGAAAAACTGTTTTTT
TRBJ2-5	.	.	TRBV5-1	CASSLAVHSHYQETQYF	TGCGCCAGCAGCTTGGCCGTACACAGCCACTACCAAGAGACCCAGTACTTC
TRBJ1-2	TRBD1	.	TRBV6-1	CASSSDRGGYGYTF	TGTGCCAGCAGTTCAGACAGGGGCGGCTATGGCTACACCTTC
TRBJ1-1	.	few	TRBV30	CAWSGEGGPEAFF	TGTGCCTGGAGTGGCGAGGGTGGGCCTGAAGCTTTCTTT
TRBJ2-7	.	few	TRBV27	CASSLLTGPYEQYF	TGTGCCAGCAGTTTATTAACAGGGCCCTACGAGCAGTACTTC
TRBJ2-1	TRBD2	.	TRBV6-5	CASSYQGPTSGGQFF	TGTGCCAGCAGTTACCAGGGACCGACATCGGGGGGGCAGTTCTTC
TRBJ2-2	.	.	TRBV2	CASRQGTSLSGELFF	TGTGCCAGCAGGCAGGGTACCTCACTTTCCGGGGAGCTGTTTTTT
TRBJ2-3	.	.	TRBV18	CASSPRTVSTDTQYF	TGTGCCAGCTCACCAAGGACAGTGAGCACAGATACGCAGTATTTT
TRBJ1-2	.	.	TRBV28	CASSLGGGENYGYTF	TGTGCCAGCAGTTTAGGCGGGGGCGAGAACTATGGCTACACCTTC
TRBJ2-3	.	.	TRBV6-5	CASNRGKTDTQYF	TGTGCCAGCAATCGGGGGAAGACAGATACGCAGTATTTT
TRBJ2-7	.	.	TRBV5-1	CASSGDRDLVDEQYF	TGCGCCAGCAGCGGTGACCGGGACTTGGTAGACGAGCAGTACTTC
TRBJ2-3	.	.	TRBV5-6	CASSYPGTLHTDTQYF	TGTGCCAGCAGCTATCCCGGGACTTTACACACAGATACGCAGTATTTT
TRBJ2-3	.	few	TRBV11-3	CASSLDQDTQYF	TGTGCCAGCAGCTTAGATCAAGATACGCAGTATTTT
TRBJ2-7	.	.	TRBV6-6	CASSYSGGMYEQYF	TGTGCCAGCAGTTATAGTGGGGGGATGTACGAGCAGTACTTC
TRBJ1-2	.	few	TRBV2	CASSEGQGGYGYTF	TGTGCCAGCAGTGAAGGGCAGGGCGGCTATGGCTACACCTTC
TRBJ1-5	.	.	TRBV30	CAWSNRQDQPQHF	TGTGCCTGGAGTAACCGCCAGGATCAGCCCCAGCATTTT
TRBJ2-7	.	few	TRBV4-2	CASRRDSSSYEQYF	TGTGCCAGCAGACGGGACTCGAGCTCCTACGAGCAGTACTTC
TRBJ2-5	.	few	TRBV29-1	CSVDTAGVFGETQYF	TGCAGCGTTGATACGGCAGGGGTTTTTGGGGAGACCCAGTACTTC
TRBJ2-2	TRBD2	.	TRBV7-6	CASSLRGSRTGELFF	TGTGCCAGCAGCTTACGCGGGAGTAGAACCGGGGAGCTGTTTTTT
TRBJ1-1	TRBD1	.	TRBV5-1	CASSFGDRGDEAFF	TGCGCCAGCAGCTTTGGGGACAGGGGGGATGAAGCTTTCTTT
TRBJ2-5	.	.	TRBV7-6	CASSPLDSQETQYF	TGTGCCAGCAGCCCTTTGGACAGCCAAGAGACCCAGTACTTC
TRBJ1-6	.	few	TRBV29-1	CSVKESYNSPLHF	TGCAGCGTCAAAGAGTCCTATAATTCACCCCTCCACTTT
TRBJ2-5	.	.	TRBV18	CASSPIQGRETQYF	TGTGCCAGCTCACCTATCCAGGGAAGAGAGACCCAGTACTTC
TRBJ1-2	TRBD1	few	TRBV7-9	CASIGRGLRGYTF	TGTGCCAGCATCGGCAGGGGGCTGAGAGGCTACACCTTC
TRBJ2-3	TRBD2	.	TRBV9	CASSVGNSGRVGDTQYF	TGTGCCAGCAGCGTAGGGAATAGCGGGAGGGTTGGAGATACGCAGTATTTT
TRBJ1-2	.	.	TRBV7-9	CASSLAGYGYTF	TGTGCCAGCAGCTTAGCCGGTTATGGCTACACCTTC
TRBJ1-4	TRBD1	.	TRBV19	CASSRDRRQKLFF	TGTGCCAGTAGCAGGGACAGGAGACAAAAACTGTTTTTT
TRBJ1-6	TRBD1	once	TRBV28	CASSLGDRYNSPLHF	TGTGCCAGCAGTTTAGGGGACAGGTATAATTCACCCCTCCACTTT
TRBJ2-1	TRBD2	.	TRBV7-2	CASSLSTSGYNEQFF	TGTGCCAGCAGCTTATCGACTAGCGGATACAATGAGCAGTTCTTC
TRBJ2-1	.	few	TRBV18	CASSPPGSGEQFF	TGTGCCAGCTCACCACCGGGCAGCGGGGAGCAGTTCTTC
TRBJ1-1	.	.	TRBV6-5	CASSGEDKSNTEAFF	TGTGCCAGCAGTGGGGAGGATAAGTCGAACACTGAAGCTTTCTTT
TRBJ2-7	.	.	TRBV18	CASSPGSGGGAREQYF	TGTGCCAGCTCACCAGGGTCCGGAGGGGGCGCGCGGGAGCAGTACTTC
TRBJ2-5	TRBD2	.	TRBV18	CASSPLAGSEETQYF	TGTGCCAGCTCACCACTAGCGGGGAGCGAAGAGACCCAGTACTTC
TRBJ1-2	TRBD1	few	TRBV18	CASSRSRDRDGYTF	TGTGCCAGCTCACGAAGCCGGGACAGGGATGGCTACACCTTC
TRBJ2-3	.	.	TRBV19	CASSNRGSPDTQYF	TGTGCCAGTAGTAATCGTGGGAGCCCAGATACGCAGTATTTT
TRBJ2-3	TRBD1	.	TRBV4-2	CASSQDRGQTDTQYF	TGTGCCAGCAGCCAGGACAGGGGGCAAACAGATACGCAGTATTTT
TRBJ2-7	.	few	TRBV7-2	CASSLSSSSGRWAHYEQYF	TGTGCCAGCAGCTTATCCTCGTCATCAGGAAGGTGGGCTCACTACGAGCAGTACTTC
TRBJ2-7	TRBD2	few	TRBV2	CASRELAGGSDEQYF	TGTGCCAGCAGGGAACTAGCGGGGGGGAGCGACGAGCAGTACTTC
TRBJ2-1	.	.	TRBV30	CAWRWQGTYNEQFF	TGTGCCTGGAGATGGCAGGGTACCTACAATGAGCAGTTCTTC
TRBJ2-1	TRBD2	.	TRBV29-1	CSVTAGGIYNEQFF	TGCAGCGTCACAGCGGGAGGGATCTACAATGAGCAGTTCTTC
TRBJ2-3	TRBD2	few	TRBV29-1	CSVGGRASDTQYF	TGCAGCGTTGGCGGGAGGGCCTCAGATACGCAGTATTTT